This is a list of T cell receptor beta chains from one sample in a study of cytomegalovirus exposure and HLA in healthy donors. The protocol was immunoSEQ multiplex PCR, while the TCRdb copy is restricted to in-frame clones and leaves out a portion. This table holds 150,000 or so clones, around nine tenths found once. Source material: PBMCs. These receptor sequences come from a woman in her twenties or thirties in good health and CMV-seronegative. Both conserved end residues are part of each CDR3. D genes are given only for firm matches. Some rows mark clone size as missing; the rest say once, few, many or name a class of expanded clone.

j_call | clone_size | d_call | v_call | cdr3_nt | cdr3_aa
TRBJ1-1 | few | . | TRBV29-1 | TGCAGCGTTGCAGACAGGAACAATCCTTTCTTT | CSVADRNNPFF
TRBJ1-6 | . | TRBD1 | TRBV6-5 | TGTGCCAGCAACAGGGGTAATTCACCCCTCCACTTT | CASNRGNSPLHF
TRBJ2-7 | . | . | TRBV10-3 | TGTGCCATCAGTGAGGACTTCTCCTACGAGCAGTACTTC | CAISEDFSYEQYF
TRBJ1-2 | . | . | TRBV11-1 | TGTGCCAGCAGCCCCGAGGTGGGGGCGGCGTATGGCTACACCTTC | CASSPEVGAAYGYTF
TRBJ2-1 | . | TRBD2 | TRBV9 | TGTGCCAGCAGCCCCCGAGGATCTAGCGGGCCGGGATATGAGCAGTTCTTC | CASSPRGSSGPGYEQFF
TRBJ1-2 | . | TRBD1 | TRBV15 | TGTGCCACCAGTACCGGGACAGGGGGGACTTATGGCTACACCTTC | CATSTGTGGTYGYTF
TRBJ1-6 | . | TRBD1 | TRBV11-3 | TGTGCCAGCAGCCTCGACAGGGGATTTTCACCCCTCCACTTT | CASSLDRGFSPLHF
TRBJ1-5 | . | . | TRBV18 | TGTGCCAGCTCCCCCGATCGAGGTATCTACGGCAATCAGCCCCAGCATTTT | CASSPDRGIYGNQPQHF
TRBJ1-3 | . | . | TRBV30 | TGTGCCTGGAGTGTAAAGGGAACAGGGACTGGAAACACCATATATTTT | CAWSVKGTGTGNTIYF
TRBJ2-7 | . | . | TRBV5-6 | TGTGCCAGCAGCCGCCGACGGGGGGCGACCTACGAGCAGTACTTC | CASSRRRGATYEQYF
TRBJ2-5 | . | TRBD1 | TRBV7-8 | TGTGCCAGCAGCCCGGGACAGGGGAGGGAGACCCAGTACTTC | CASSPGQGRETQYF
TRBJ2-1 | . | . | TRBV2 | TGTGCCAGCAGTGACCCGTACAATGAGCAGTTCTTC | CASSDPYNEQFF
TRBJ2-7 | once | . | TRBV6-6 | TGTGCCAGCAGTTACTCGGGCAGGTCCTACGAGCAGTACTTC | CASSYSGRSYEQYF
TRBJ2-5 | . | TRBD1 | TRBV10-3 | TGTGCCATCAGCCCCCGACAGGGTCCACAAGAGACCCAGTACTTC | CAISPRQGPQETQYF
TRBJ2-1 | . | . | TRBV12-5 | TGTGCTAGTGCCAAGGGGTGGCATGAGCAGTTCTTC | CASAKGWHEQFF
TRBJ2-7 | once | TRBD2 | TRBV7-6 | TGTGCCAGCAGCCCAGCCCCCGCGGGGGACCAAACCTACGAGCAGTACTTC | CASSPAPAGDQTYEQYF
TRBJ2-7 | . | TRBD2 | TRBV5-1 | TGCGCCAGCAGCTTGGCCACTAGCGGGGGGGAGTACGAGCAGTACTTC | CASSLATSGGEYEQYF
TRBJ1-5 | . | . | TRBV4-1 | TGCGCCAGCAGCCAAGGTCTGACAGTCTATAATCAGCCCCAGCATTTT | CASSQGLTVYNQPQHF
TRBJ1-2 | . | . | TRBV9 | TGTGCCAGCAGTTCCGCCCCAGGGCAGTATGGCTACACCTTC | CASSSAPGQYGYTF
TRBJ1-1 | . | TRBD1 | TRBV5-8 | TGTGCCAGCAGGGGGGACAGAGAAGCTTTCTTT | CASRGDREAFF
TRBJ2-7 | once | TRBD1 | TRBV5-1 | TGCGCCAGCAGCTGGACTACAGGGGGCTCCCCTTCCTACGAGCAGTACTTC | CASSWTTGGSPSYEQYF